Below, one TCR beta chain is given with its context. The antigen is unknown. TCRdb redid the calling of the reads with MiXCR, one entry per CDR3 protein. Altogether some 940,000 distinct CDR3 sequences are present, about a third being singletons, with the ten largest covering under 15%. Germline lookup yields CDR1 ENHRY and CDR2 SYGVKD. The CDR3 length is 15 residues. Trimming removed 5 bases from V and 3 bases from J; junction bases left unmatched: 6. These data originate in a study of T cell repertoires in cytomegalovirus infection. Study information: It can be stated that public TCR beta signatures indicated CMV infection as well as a matching HLA type. Study results and caveats: Predominance within the ex vivo response was attributable to HLA-C-restricted CMV-specific TCR beta clonotypes.

The sequenced sample was cultured CD8+ T cells from PBMCs, obtained from culture after CMV antigen stimulation. This TCR was sampled from a human donor in good health (CMV status not recorded). Some clones in this sample may be carry-over from other donors' samples. This chain joins TRBV10-3 and TRBJ2-4; 8 positions agree with TRBD1. The CDR3 protein is CAISPTGVDKNIQYF. The CDR3 DNA follows: TGTGCCATCAGTCCGACAGGGGTTGACAAAAACATTCAGTACTTC.